The 19 T cell receptor beta chains below were found in one sample sequenced in a study of T cell repertoires in cytomegalovirus infection. TCRdb reprocessed the reads via MiXCR and lists one record per CDR3 protein. Of some 900,000 distinct CDR3 sequences in the sample, approximately 32% were seen once. Their cognate antigens are unknown. The sequencing here drew on cultured CD8+ T cells from PBMCs, taken from culture after CMV antigen stimulation. These receptor sequences come from a human donor in good health (CMV status not recorded). Some clones in this sample may be carry-over from other donors' samples.

On this clonotype itself: The junction does not match germline at one end; this may be a read error. The chain uses TRBV6-6 and TRBJ2-1, with 10 bases that match TRBD1. Per germline, CDR1 MNHNY and CDR2 SVGAGI (reference sequence). The CDR3 loop spans 14 amino acids. Here the CDR3 DNA reads TGTGTCAGCAACCGGGACAGGGGCTACAATGAGCAGTTCTTC. Encoded protein: CVSNRDRGYNEQFF.

This clonotype was picked up many times. The chain carries TRBV7-8 and TRBJ2-1, with a weak D call TRBD2 (6 bases). From germline, CDR1 is SGHVS and CDR2 FQNEAQ. The germline V and J ends were trimmed by 4 bases and 9 bases, with 13 bases remaining between them. The CDR3 loop spans 13 amino acids. This chain's CDR3 is CASSSEAGSEQFF. In DNA, the CDR3 is TGTGCCAGCAGCTCGGAGGCGGGAAGTGAGCAGTTCTTC. Drawing the rest from reference TRBV7-8 and TRBJ2-1, the complete variable domain is GAGVSQSPRYKVAKRGQDVALRCDPISGHVSLFWYQQALGQGPEFLTYFQNEAQLDKSGLPSDRFFAERPEGSVSTLKIQRTQQEDSAVYLCASSSEAGSEQFFGPGTRLTVL.

The chain joins TRBV6-1 to TRBJ2-2, with D unresolved. Trimming cost V 8 bases and J 5 bases, with 15 bases left between them. Germline lookup yields CDR1 MNHNS and CDR2 SASEGT. The CDR3 extends over 14 amino acids. The CDR3 region is CASSRWGSTGELFF. The CDR3 nucleotides are TGTGCCAGCTCACGCTGGGGTTCTACCGGGGAGCTGTTTTTT.

The V and J genes are TRBV13 and TRBJ2-7; 9 bases are shared with TRBD1. The germline V gene has CDR1 PRHDT and CDR2 FYEKMQ (reference sequence). V gave up 5 bases and J gave up 5 bases; unmatched junction bases: 4. The CDR3 is 13 residues long. CDR3 sequence reads: CASSQDRGNEQYF. CDR3 DNA sequence: TGTGCCAGCAGCCAGGACAGGGGAAACGAGCAGTACTTC.

CDR3 protein: CASSWARPSTDTQYF. The CDR3 nucleotides are TGTGCCAGCAGTTGGGCGAGGCCTAGCACAGATACGCAGTATTTT. The chain uses TRBV27 and TRBJ2-3; D gene uncertain. Germline V gives CDR1 MNHEY, CDR2 SMNVEV (reference sequence). V dropped 4 bases and J dropped 0 bases, with 11 bases sitting between them. CDR3 length: 15 residues.

The V call is TRBV7-1, the J call TRBJ1-4, with D maybe TRBD1 (5 bases). TRBV7-1 is known as an ORF, though its function is uncertain. This CDR3 contains 13 residues. The V end lost 7 bases, the J end lost 8 bases, and 14 bases lay between the germline ends. The CDR3 DNA reads as TGTGCCAGCACCCTACAATGGGGGGAAAAACTGTTTTTT. Its translation is CASTLQWGEKLFF.

The sample holds many counts of this clonotype. The rearrangement uses TRBV6-2 or TRBV6-3 and TRBJ1-1; a weak D match, TRBD1 (5 bases). Germline V gene data show CDR1 as MNHEY and CDR2 as SVGEGT. The CDR3 covers 12 residues. Trimming left V 5 bases short and J 6 bases short, with 10 bases between. The CDR3, as DNA: TGTGCCAGCAGTCGACAGAGATCTGAAGCTTTCTTT. Translation: CASSRQRSEAFF.

A few counts support this clonotype. The gene calls are TRBV19 and TRBJ1-5; 10 nucleotides match TRBD1. Germline V gene lookup returns CDR1 LNHDA and CDR2 SQIVND (reference sequence). The length of the CDR3 is 15 residues. Unmatched junction bases numbered 10, after V lost 3 bases and J lost 11 bases. For the CDR3, the DNA is TGTGCCAGTAGTATCGGAGGACAGGGGGGTTGGTCCCAGCATTTT. This translates into CASSIGGQGGWSQHF.

CDR3 in DNA: TGTGCCAGCAGGGCGTCGGGTACGCAGTATTTT. This encodes CASRASGTQYF. This sequence joins TRBV27 and TRBJ2-3; no definite D call. The V gene's germline CDR1 is MNHEY and CDR2 SMNVEV (reference sequence). The CDR3 consists of 11 residues. Trimming left V 6 bases short and J 8 bases short, with 9 bases between.

The table lists this clonotype with a count of one. The J gene is TRBJ1-3, the V gene TRBV10-3, with 7 positions matching TRBD1. The CDR3 runs to 16 residues. The V segment lost 1 base and the J segment 0 bases; nucleotides outside the gene matches: 3. CDR1 is ENHRY, CDR2 SYGVKD, per germline. For the CDR3, the DNA is TGTGCCATCAGTGAGTTAACAGGGGTCTCTGGAAACACCATATATTTT. It is translated as CAISELTGVSGNTIYF.

This CDR3 is CASSGGPGSSYNEQFF. The CDR3 nucleotides read TGTGCCAGCAGCGGAGGTCCGGGGAGCTCCTACAATGAGCAGTTCTTC. The chain recombines TRBV9 with TRBJ2-1, with D tentatively TRBD2 (5 bases). The CDR3 length is 16 residues. Germline CDR1 SGDLS, CDR2 YYNGEE. V was pared by 3 bases and J by 0 bases, with 13 bases between.

This clonotype has just a few counts. The chain employs TRBV6-5 and TRBJ1-3; D unresolved. There are 15 residues in the CDR3. Trimming took off 1 base at V and 3 bases at J, with 10 bases between the two ends. The germline CDR1 and CDR2 sequences are MNHEY and SVGAGI. Written as DNA, the CDR3 is TGTGCCAGCAGTTACTACGACGGTGGTGGAAACACCATATATTTT. Its protein product is CASSYYDGGGNTIYF.

This chain joins TRBV9 and TRBJ2-3; D call uncertain. The germline V gene encodes CDR1 SGDLS and CDR2 YYNGEE. The CDR3 runs 15 residues. The germline V and J ends were trimmed by 0 bases and 3 bases, with 11 bases remaining between them. The CDR3, as DNA: TGTGCCAGCAGCGTAGATGGGGTGACGACAGATACGCAGTATTTT. It is translated as CASSVDGVTTDTQYF.

The CDR3 region has the DNA TGTGCCAGTAGTACTCAGGGGGCGAGCTCCTACGAGCAGTACTTC. As protein: CASSTQGASSYEQYF. The genes are TRBV19 and TRBJ2-7, with 8 bases identical to TRBD1. The V gene's germline CDR1 is LNHDA and CDR2 SQIVND (reference sequence). The CDR3 is made up of 15 amino acids. V shed 4 bases, J shed 0 bases, and the junction held 5 bases outside the gene matches.

The chain is built from TRBV6-6 and TRBJ2-2, with D possibly being TRBD1 (5 bases). The length of the CDR3 is 16 residues. The V end lost 0 bases, the J end lost 1 base, and 9 bases lay between the germline ends. Per germline, CDR1 MNHNY and CDR2 SVGAGI (reference sequence). As DNA, the CDR3 is TGTGCCAGCAGTTACTCCGGCAGGGAGAACACCGGGGAGCTGTTTTTT. It specifies CASSYSGRENTGELFF.

This clonotype was found a few times. The V call is TRBV12-3 or TRBV12-4, the J call TRBJ1-1, with D perhaps matching TRBD1 (6 bases). Trimming left V 4 bases short and J 4 bases short, with 13 bases between. The CDR3 consists of 14 residues. CDR3 nucleotide sequence: TGTGCCAGCAGTTCTTTGGGGGCGAGCACTGAAGCTTTCTTT. It is translated as CASSSLGASTEAFF.

The rearrangement joins TRBV7-9 to TRBJ2-5; 9 positions match TRBD1. CDR1 and CDR2 from the germline V gene are SEHNR and FQNEAQ (reference sequence). After removal of 8 bases from V and 5 bases from J, the junction contained 9 bases not matched to a gene. This CDR3 has 14 amino acids. This CDR3 reads CASGRTGEGETQYF. Written as DNA, the CDR3 is TGTGCCAGCGGCCGGACAGGGGAGGGGGAGACCCAGTACTTC.

V gene TRBV29-1 combines with J gene TRBJ2-4; D is uncertain. CDR1 is SQVTM and CDR2 is ANQGSEA in the germline V gene. This CDR3 region has 13 residues. V shed 4 bases and J shed 1 base, with 8 bases lying between them. CDR3 loop: CSVVPTAKNIQYF. The CDR3 DNA reads TGCAGCGTTGTACCGACCGCCAAAAACATTCAGTACTTC. The variable domain in full, with the rest retrieved from reference TRBV29-1 and TRBJ2-4, is SAVISQKPSRDICQRGTSLTIQCQVDSQVTMMFWYRQQPGQSLTLIATANQGSEATYESGFVIDKFPISRPNLTFSTLTVSNMSPEDSSIYLCSVVPTAKNIQYFGAGTRLSVL.

The chain carries TRBV6-6 and TRBJ1-1, with D unresolved. The CDR3 extends over 16 amino acids. CDR1 MNHNY and CDR2 SVGAGI come from the germline V gene (reference sequence). Between the trimmed V and J ends, which lost 2 bases and 0 bases, there was a span of 13 bases. CDR3: CASSYPKEAVNTEAFF. Written as DNA, the CDR3 is TGTGCCAGCAGTTACCCTAAGGAAGCCGTGAACACTGAAGCTTTCTTT.